One T cell receptor beta chain is described in this entry. These data are taken from a study of human T cells and chemical hapten exposure. Overall study context: For sensitization, 2% DPC was applied to an approximately 2 cm by approximately 2 cm patch of upper inner arm skin.

Time point indicated: pre-sensitization, week 0. Treatment noted: therapeutic diphenylcyclopropenone sensitization with weekly scalp DPC. Total RNA was isolated from whole blood that had not been fractionated. Germline CDR1 reads SGHRS; CDR2 reads YFSETQ. With 4 bases clipped from V and 2 bases from J, the junction kept 14 bases outside the gene matches. The CDR3 totals 17 residues. The library gave individual cDNA molecules unique molecular identifiers. From the RACE reads, TCRdb called clonotypes with MiXCR, one entry per CDR3 protein. The sample has roughly 260,000 distinct CDR3 sequences; about 9% are singletons.

The TCR comes from a woman aged 35 to 49 with alopecia areata. Some clones in this sample may be carry-over from other donors' samples. V is TRBV5-1 and J is TRBJ2-7; 8 bases fit TRBD2. Material: whole blood, obtained in connection with sensitization to the hapten diphenylcyclopropenone (DPC). The DNA of the CDR3 is TGCGCCAGCAGCCCAAATTCAGCGGGAGTTCTTCCCTACGAGCAGTACTTC. Its protein product is CASSPNSAGVLPYEQYF. Based on the CDR3 plus reference TRBV5-1 and TRBJ2-7, the full variable domain is KAGVTQTPRYLIKTRGQQVTLSCSPISGHRSVSWYQQTPGQGLQFLFEYFSETQRNKGNFPGRFSGRQFSNSRSEMNVSTLELGDSALYLCASSPNSAGVLPYEQYFGPGTRLTVT.